This TCR beta chain appears in the sequencing data of a study of monozygotic twins with inflammatory bowel disease. After re-calling the 5' RACE reads, TCRdb lists one entry per CDR3 protein, DNA absent. This table holds more than 350,000 distinct CDR3 sequences. Germline loops: CDR1 ENHRY, CDR2 SYGVKD. This CDR3 is built from 14 residues. The TCR comes from a human donor with ulcerative colitis or Crohn's disease, or a healthy co-twin of an affected twin (not recorded which). V usage is TRBV10-3 and J usage is TRBJ2-2; TCRdb names TRBD2, which stays unverified in the absence of DNA. What was sequenced was blood. The CDR3 here is CATLGLAGSGELFF.